What follows are 31 T cell receptor beta chains derived from one specimen sequenced in a study of Ad26.COV2.S vaccination and SARS-CoV-2 variants (dated by TCRdb to the early 2020s). The library came from the immunoSEQ multiplex PCR assay. In its TCRdb copy, this immuneACCESS table keeps in-frame sequences only and misses some clones. Where compared with another copy, unresolved V genes explain less than half of these, and the others have no known cause. Within this sample are 350,000 to 500,000 clones, with approximately 89% of them counted one time only. The leading ten clones occupy approximately 2.5% of the sample. In the paper's terms, the treatment or condition label means: some 19 received Ad26.COV2.S at low or high dose, single or two shots; roughly five received placebo; per-sample allocation not given. Repertoires of vaccine and placebo recipients were sequenced from samples taken on day 63 after the first injection.

The starting material was peripheral blood, obtained in a trial of Ad26.COV2.S vaccine versus placebo. These receptors originate from a person aged 18-65 years who received the Ad26.COV2.S COVID-19 vaccine or a placebo.

The chain employs TRBV9 and TRBJ2-2; D possibly matches TRBD1 or TRBD2 (5 bases each). There are 18 residues in the CDR3. V was trimmed by 0 bases and J by 3 bases, leaving 18 bases between them. CDR1 and CDR2 from the germline V gene are SGDLS and YYNGEE. The CDR3 is CASSVARTGRVDTGELFF. DNA of the CDR3: TGTGCCAGCAGCGTAGCTCGGACGGGACGCGTGGACACCGGGGAGCTGTTTTTT.

The chain carries TRBV6-1 and TRBJ1-5; no clear D. V lost 2 bases and J 3 bases, leaving 8 bases between the germline ends. CDR3 length: 14 residues. Germline V gene data show CDR1 as MNHNS and CDR2 as SASEGT. The CDR3 DNA follows: TGTGCCAGCAGTGAATCACAGAACAATCAGCCCCAGCATTTT. It is translated as CASSESQNNQPQHF.

Note on this clone: One end of the junction fails to match germline, which may point to a read error. The V call is TRBV3-1 (or the pseudogene TRBV3-2), the J call TRBJ2-2, with D unclear. The CDR3 loop spans 16 amino acids. CDR1 and CDR2 (germline): LGHDT, YNNKEL (reference sequence). In DNA form, the CDR3 reads TGTGCCAGCAGCCAAGATTTCGGCAGAAGGACCGGAGAGCTGTTTTTT. This codes for CASSQDFGRRTGELFF.

There are a few counts of this clone. The gene calls are TRBV2 and TRBJ2-7; D not certain. The CDR3 is 12 residues long. Trimming stripped 6 bases from V and 3 bases from J, with 9 bases between. Germline CDR1 reads SNHLY; CDR2 reads FYNNEI. The CDR3 bases are TGTGCCAGCAGCGACGGGCACTACGAGCAGTACGTC. Amino acids: CASSDGHYEQYV.

The chain recombines TRBV5-4 with TRBJ2-1; TRBD2 matches 11 bases. Germline CDR1 is SGHNT and CDR2 is YYREEE (reference sequence). After removal of 0 bases from V and 7 bases from J, the junction contained 6 bases not matched to a gene. This CDR3 has 16 amino acids. This CDR3 is CASSLVSGRARNEQFF. The CDR3 region has the DNA TGTGCCAGCAGCTTGGTTAGCGGGAGGGCCCGGAATGAGCAGTTCTTC.

J is TRBJ1-4 and V is TRBV7-9, with D possibly matching TRBD1 (5 bases). The V gene's germline CDR1 is SEHNR and CDR2 FQNEAQ (reference sequence). The CDR3 extends over 17 amino acids. The germline V and J ends were trimmed by 5 bases and 5 bases, with 21 bases remaining between them. The CDR3 here is CASSPGIWFEGNEKLFF. CDR3 coding DNA: TGTGCCAGCAGCCCAGGGATATGGTTCGAGGGGAATGAAAAACTGTTTTTT.

The sample holds one count of this clone. The CDR3 sequence is CASSQQGYEQYV. CDR3 sequence (DNA): TGTGCCAGCAGCCAACAGGGCTACGAGCAGTACGTC. V usage is TRBV6-6 and J usage is TRBJ2-7; D possibly corresponds to TRBD1 (6 bases). The V and J ends lost 6 bases and 3 bases respectively, with 9 bases between them. The CDR3 runs to 12 residues. Germline V lookup: CDR1 MNHNY, CDR2 SVGAGI (reference sequence).

J is TRBJ1-5 and V is TRBV19; D gene unclear. Trimming stripped 4 bases from V and 6 bases from J, with 13 bases between. Per the germline V gene, CDR1 is LNHDA and CDR2 is SQIVND (reference sequence). The CDR3 is made up of 14 amino acids. In nucleotides, the CDR3 is TGTGCCAGTAGTAGGGATATTGAGAGTCAGCCCCAGCATTTT. This encodes CASSRDIESQPQHF.

In nucleotides, the CDR3 is TGCGCCAGCAGCCCGGAAACAGGGATTAGCGGATCAAGAAAACTGTTTTTT. Its protein product is CASSPETGISGSRKLFF. V and J are TRBV5-1 and TRBJ1-4; maybe TRBD1 (6 bases). Per the germline V gene, CDR1 is SGHRS and CDR2 is YFSETQ. The CDR3 spans 17 residues. V was shortened by 4 bases and J by 10 bases, with 26 bases between the two germline ends. Supplemented by reference TRBV5-1 and TRBJ1-4, the full variable domain reads KAGVTQTPRYLIKTRGQQVTLSCSPISGHRSVSWYQQTPGQGLQFLFEYFSETQRNKGNFPGRFSGRQFSNSRSEMNVSTLELGDSALYLCASSPETGISGSRKLFFGSGTQLSVL.

The genes are TRBV29-1 and TRBJ1-4, with TRBD1 matching 9 bases. This CDR3 is 13 amino acids long. Losses at the gene ends were 7 bases for V and 8 bases for J; bases not matched to a gene: 8. Germline assignment: CDR1 SQVTM and CDR2 ANQGSEA. CDR3 region: CSASGTGHEKLFF. The CDR3 region has the DNA TGCAGCGCCTCCGGGACAGGGCACGAAAAACTGTTTTTT.

V and J are TRBV5-8 and TRBJ2-2; 9 bases are a match to TRBD2. Trimming cost V 4 bases and J 5 bases; bases outside gene matches: 9. CDR1 is SGHTS and CDR2 is YDEGEE in the germline V gene. The CDR3 runs 16 residues. The DNA of the CDR3 is TGTGCCAGCAGCATAATAGCGGGGGCTGGTACCGGGGAGCTGTTTTTT. It codes for CASSIIAGAGTGELFF.

The V call is TRBV5-6, the J call TRBJ2-1; TRBD2 matches at 8 bases. After removal of 1 base from V and 3 bases from J, the junction contained 9 bases not matched to a gene. Germline V gene sequence: CDR1 SGHDT, CDR2 YYEEEE. CDR3 length equals 17 residues. The CDR3 coding sequence is TGTGCCAGCAGCTTGCCCCCCGGGGGGGCTCGCTACAATGAGCAGTTCTTC. This codes for CASSLPPGGARYNEQFF.

The gene calls are TRBV4-2 and TRBJ1-1; maybe TRBD1 (5 bases). This CDR3 has 16 residues. CDR1 is LGHNA and CDR2 is YNFKEQ in the germline V gene. Trimming took 8 bases from V and 4 from J, leaving 23 bases between them. For the CDR3, the DNA is TGTGCCAGCGGATCCTCCACCCGAGGGAGGGGCACTGAAGCTTTCTTT. Encoded protein: CASGSSTRGRGTEAFF.

V gene TRBV28 combines with J gene TRBJ1-2, with D possibly matching TRBD1 (6 bases). The length of the CDR3 is 12 residues. CDR1 and CDR2 from the germline V gene are MDHEN and SYDVKM. The V end was cut by 3 bases, the J end by 9 bases, with 11 bases between. The DNA for the CDR3 is TGTGCCAGCAGTTTGACAGGTGTTAGCTACACCTTC. Translation gives CASSLTGVSYTF.

This clone was seen a single time. The genes are TRBV5-6 and TRBJ1-2, with D perhaps matching TRBD1 (5 bases). Between the trimmed V and J ends, which lost 2 bases and 3 bases, there was a span of 11 bases. The CDR3 consists of 14 residues. Germline V gene lookup returns CDR1 SGHDT and CDR2 YYEEEE. This CDR3 reads CASSFYGGYYGYTF. Here the CDR3 DNA reads TGTGCCAGCAGCTTCTACGGGGGGTACTATGGCTACACCTTC.

The chain recombines TRBV6-6 with TRBJ2-1, with D possibly TRBD2 on 6 matching bases. The germline V and J ends were trimmed by 6 bases and 3 bases, with 12 bases remaining between them. Germline assignment: CDR1 MNHNY and CDR2 SVGAGI (reference sequence). CDR3 length equals 14 residues. The CDR3 loop is CASSSPGSYNEQFF. As DNA, the CDR3 is TGTGCCAGCAGCTCCCCCGGGAGCTACAATGAGCAGTTCTTC.

V and J are TRBV5-1 and TRBJ2-4; a possible D gene is TRBD1 (5 bases). This CDR3 contains 15 residues. Germline V gene sequence: CDR1 SGHRS, CDR2 YFSETQ. Trimming removed 5 bases at V and 5 bases at J, with 17 bases between. CDR3 protein: CASRPRKGHENIQYF. DNA of the CDR3: TGCGCCAGCAGGCCGAGGAAGGGGCATGAAAACATTCAGTACTTC.

This chain uses TRBV9 with TRBJ2-3; D may match TRBD1 or TRBD2 (7 bases each). Germline CDR1 is SGDLS and CDR2 is YYNGEE. The CDR3 is 14 residues long. V was trimmed by 4 bases and J by 7 bases, leaving 16 bases between them. The CDR3 here is CASSLGGTAYTQYF. The DNA for the CDR3 is TGTGCCAGCAGCCTGGGAGGGACAGCCTATACGCAGTATTTT.

J is TRBJ1-2 and V is TRBV18, with D possibly being TRBD1 (6 bases). Per the germline V gene, CDR1 is KGHSH and CDR2 is LQKENI. There are 14 residues in the CDR3. V gave up 3 bases and J gave up 6 bases, with 14 bases separating them. The CDR3: CASSPNGGSHGYTF. CDR3 nucleotide sequence: TGTGCCAGCTCACCGAATGGGGGCAGCCATGGCTACACCTTC.

The J gene is TRBJ2-1, the V gene TRBV7-9, with D hard to call. The CDR3 spans 14 residues. Germline V gives CDR1 SEHNR, CDR2 FQNEAQ (reference sequence). V lost 2 bases and J lost 2, with 7 bases in between. CDR3 in DNA: TGTGCCAGCAGCTTACGCCACACCTACAATGAGCAGTTCTTC. This codes for CASSLRHTYNEQFF.

This clone has only a few counts. The chain combines TRBV5-1 with TRBJ1-5; D gene uncertain. CDR3 length: 13 residues. V was clipped by 3 bases and J by 6 bases, with 10 bases between them. Per the germline V gene, CDR1 is SGHRS and CDR2 is YFSETQ. CDR3 DNA: TGCGCCAGCAGCTCGGAGGGAGGTCAGCCCCAGCATTTT. Its translation: CASSSEGGQPQHF.

This chain joins TRBV11-3 and TRBJ2-1, with D uncertain. The V end lost 5 bases, the J end lost 5 bases, and 7 bases lay between the germline ends. Per germline, CDR1 SGHNT and CDR2 YENEEA. This CDR3 contains 12 residues. CDR3 DNA: TGTGCCAGCAGCAAAGGAAACAATGAGCAGTTCTTC. Translated: CASSKGNNEQFF.

The V call is TRBV28, the J call TRBJ2-3; D unclear. The CDR3 spans 12 residues. V gave up 5 bases and J gave up 5 bases, with 8 bases separating them. CDR1 MDHEN and CDR2 SYDVKM come from the germline V gene. CDR3 amino acids: CASSPRRDTQYF. The CDR3 region has the DNA TGTGCCAGCAGTCCCCGGCGAGATACGCAGTATTTT.

This rearrangement joins TRBV5-4 to TRBJ2-1; D might be TRBD1 or TRBD2, each matching 5 bases. This CDR3 is 16 amino acids long. Per the germline V gene, CDR1 is SGHNT and CDR2 is YYREEE (reference sequence). V lost 10 bases to trimming and J lost 1 base, with 21 bases between them. The DNA for the CDR3 is TGTGCCGGGGGTTCCCTCGGGACCTCATCCTACAATGAGCAGTTCTTC. It is translated as CAGGSLGTSSYNEQFF.

This sequence joins TRBV18 and TRBJ1-1; D uncertain. The V gene lost 1 base and the J gene lost 5 bases, with 14 bases spanning the gap. Germline V gives CDR1 KGHSH, CDR2 LQKENI. The CDR3 is made up of 15 amino acids. CDR3: CASSPRTPSGTEAFF. CDR3 bases: TGTGCCAGCTCACCACGGACTCCTTCGGGGACTGAAGCTTTCTTT.

This clone was found once. The chain links TRBV5-1 to TRBJ1-1; tentatively, D is TRBD1 (6 bases). V lost 4 bases, J lost 1 base, and 14 bases lay in between. Per germline, CDR1 SGHRS and CDR2 YFSETQ. The CDR3 totals 15 residues. This CDR3 is CASSPSGHKNTEAFF. For the CDR3, the DNA is TGCGCCAGCAGCCCCTCGGGACACAAGAACACTGAAGCTTTCTTT.

This clone appeared a single time. This CDR3 is CASSRTGALREPQHF. In DNA, the CDR3 is TGTGCCAGCAGCCGGACGGGGGCTCTGAGGGAGCCCCAGCATTTT. The J gene is TRBJ1-5, the V gene TRBV11-2, with D possibly TRBD1 on 6 matching bases. CDR1 and CDR2 (germline): SGHAT, FQNNGV. V was cut by 5 bases and J by 8 bases, with 19 bases left in between. The CDR3 covers 15 residues.

This sequence joins TRBV7-3 and TRBJ1-1, with 7 bases identical to TRBD1. This CDR3 has 14 residues. V trimming: 6 bases; J trimming: 1 base; junction bases outside the gene matches: 5. Per germline, CDR1 SGHTA and CDR2 FQGTGA. The CDR3 DNA follows: TGTGCCAGCAGTCCCGGACAGGCGAACACTGAAGCTTTCTTT. This sequence encodes CASSPGQANTEAFF.

This clone was seen more than once but under ten times. V is TRBV7-8 and J is TRBJ2-7; D might be TRBD1 (5 bases). V lost 3 bases, J lost 2 bases, and 11 bases lay in between. The CDR3 extends over 14 amino acids. Germline V gene sequence: CDR1 SGHVS, CDR2 FQNEAQ. The CDR3 DNA is TGTGCCAGCAGCTTGAATGGCAGGGCCTACGAGCAGTACGTC. This translates into CASSLNGRAYEQYV.

The V and J genes are TRBV29-1 and TRBJ2-3, with 13 positions matching TRBD2. The germline CDR1 and CDR2 sequences are SQVTM and ANQGSEA. The trim removed 7 bases at V and 2 bases at J, leaving 6 bases unmatched. The CDR3 is made up of 15 amino acids. CDR3 sequence: CSEQGLAGTTDTQYF. In DNA form, the CDR3 reads TGCAGCGAACAGGGACTAGCGGGGACCACAGATACGCAGTATTTT.

The chain links TRBV7-3 to TRBJ2-7; no clear D. The CDR3 totals 13 residues. CDR1 is SGHTA, CDR2 FQGTGA, per germline. Trimming cost V 0 bases and J 3 bases, with 6 bases left between them. DNA for the CDR3: TGTGCCAGCAGCTTAACAGCTGACTACGAGCAGTACTTC. Translating gives CASSLTADYEQYF.